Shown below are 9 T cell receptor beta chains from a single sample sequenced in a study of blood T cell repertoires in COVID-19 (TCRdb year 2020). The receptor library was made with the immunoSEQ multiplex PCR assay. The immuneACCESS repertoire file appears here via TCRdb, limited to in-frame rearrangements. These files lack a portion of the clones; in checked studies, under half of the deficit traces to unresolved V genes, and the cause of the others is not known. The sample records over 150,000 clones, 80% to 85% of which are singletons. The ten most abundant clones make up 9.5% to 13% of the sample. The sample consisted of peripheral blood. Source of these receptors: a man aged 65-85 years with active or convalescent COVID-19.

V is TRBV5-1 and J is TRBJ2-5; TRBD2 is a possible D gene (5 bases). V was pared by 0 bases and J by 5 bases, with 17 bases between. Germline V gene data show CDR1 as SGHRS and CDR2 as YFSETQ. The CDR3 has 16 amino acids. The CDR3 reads CASSLAAGLSGETQYF. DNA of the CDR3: TGCGCCAGCAGCTTGGCGGCAGGACTGAGTGGGGAGACCCAGTACTTC. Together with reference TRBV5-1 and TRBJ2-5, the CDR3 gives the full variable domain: KAGVTQTPRYLIKTRGQQVTLSCSPISGHRSVSWYQQTPGQGLQFLFEYFSETQRNKGNFPGRFSGRQFSNSRSEMNVSTLELGDSALYLCASSLAAGLSGETQYFGPGTRLLVL.

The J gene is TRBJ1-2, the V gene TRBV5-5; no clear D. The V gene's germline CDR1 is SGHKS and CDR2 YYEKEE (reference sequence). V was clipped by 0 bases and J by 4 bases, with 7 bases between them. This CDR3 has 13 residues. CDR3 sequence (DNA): TGTGCCAGCAGCTTGGCGGGTTCCTATGGCTACACCTTC. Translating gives CASSLAGSYGYTF.

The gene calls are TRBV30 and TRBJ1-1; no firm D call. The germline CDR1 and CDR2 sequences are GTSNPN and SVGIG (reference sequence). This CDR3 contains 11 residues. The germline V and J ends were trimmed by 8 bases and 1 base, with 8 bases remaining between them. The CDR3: CAIWQNTEAFF. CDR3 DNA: TGTGCCATCTGGCAGAACACTGAAGCTTTCTTT.

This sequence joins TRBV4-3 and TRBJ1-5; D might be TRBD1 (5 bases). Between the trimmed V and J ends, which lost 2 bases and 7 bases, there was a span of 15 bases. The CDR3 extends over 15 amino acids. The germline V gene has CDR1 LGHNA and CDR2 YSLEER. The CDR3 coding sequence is TGCGCCAGCAGCCAACTCGCGGGGGGTCGCCAGCCCCAGCATTTT. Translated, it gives CASSQLAGGRQPQHF.

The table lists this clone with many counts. CDR3 in amino acids: CASRQGATNEKLFF. The CDR3, as DNA: TGTGCCAGTCGACAGGGTGCAACTAATGAAAAACTGTTTTTT. This rearrangement joins TRBV2 to TRBJ1-4; the match to TRBD1 covers 7 bases. The CDR3 is 14 residues long. Losses at the gene ends were 9 bases for V and 0 bases for J; bases not matched to a gene: 4. Germline V lookup: CDR1 SNHLY, CDR2 FYNNEI.

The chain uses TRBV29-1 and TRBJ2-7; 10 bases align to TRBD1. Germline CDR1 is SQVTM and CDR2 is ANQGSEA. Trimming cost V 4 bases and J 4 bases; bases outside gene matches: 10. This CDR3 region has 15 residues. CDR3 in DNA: TGCAGCGTTGTGATCCGGGACAGGGGATCATACGAGCAGTACTTC. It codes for CSVVIRDRGSYEQYF.

This CDR3 reads CASSSLAVSTDTQYF. CDR3 DNA sequence: TGTGCCAGCAGCTCTCTAGCGGTGAGCACAGATACGCAGTATTTT. The chain employs TRBV5-8 and TRBJ2-3; 7 nucleotides align to TRBD2. The CDR3 is 15 amino acids. Per germline, CDR1 SGHTS and CDR2 YDEGEE. After removal of 3 bases from V and 0 bases from J, the junction contained 4 bases not matched to a gene.

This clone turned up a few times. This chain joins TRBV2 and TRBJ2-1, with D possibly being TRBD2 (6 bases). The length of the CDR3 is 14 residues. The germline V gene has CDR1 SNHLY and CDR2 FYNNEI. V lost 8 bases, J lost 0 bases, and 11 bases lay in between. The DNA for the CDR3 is TGTGCCAGCGTTCGGGGGTCCTCCTACAATGAGCAGTTCTTC. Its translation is CASVRGSSYNEQFF.

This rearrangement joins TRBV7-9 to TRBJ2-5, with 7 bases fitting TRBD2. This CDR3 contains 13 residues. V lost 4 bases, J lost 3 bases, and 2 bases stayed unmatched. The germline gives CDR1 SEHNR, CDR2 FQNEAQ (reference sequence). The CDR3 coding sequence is TGTGCCAGCAGCTCTCTAGCGGAAGAGACCCAGTACTTC. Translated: CASSSLAEETQYF.